The entry below gives a single T cell receptor beta chain sequence along with its context. The CDR3 covers 16 residues. Germline values: CDR1 MNHEY, CDR2 SVGAGI. Trimming removed 3 bases from V and 2 bases from J, with 17 bases in between. Sequenced by immunoSEQ multiplex PCR; TCRdb stores in-frame clones only, minus some. The data show some 180,000 clones, about 90% seen once. This specimen comes from a study of T cell responses to AZD1222 COVID-19 vaccine. This clonotype was obtained from an adult who received the AZD1222 COVID-19 vaccine. The V gene is TRBV6-5, the J gene TRBJ2-7, with D possibly matching TRBD2 (6 bases). The source was peripheral blood, collected 28 days after the second AZD1222 dose. Written as DNA, the CDR3 is TGTGCCAGCAGTTATGATTCCGGGGGAGCCCCCTACGAGCAGTACTTC. Translation gives CASSYDSGGAPYEQYF.